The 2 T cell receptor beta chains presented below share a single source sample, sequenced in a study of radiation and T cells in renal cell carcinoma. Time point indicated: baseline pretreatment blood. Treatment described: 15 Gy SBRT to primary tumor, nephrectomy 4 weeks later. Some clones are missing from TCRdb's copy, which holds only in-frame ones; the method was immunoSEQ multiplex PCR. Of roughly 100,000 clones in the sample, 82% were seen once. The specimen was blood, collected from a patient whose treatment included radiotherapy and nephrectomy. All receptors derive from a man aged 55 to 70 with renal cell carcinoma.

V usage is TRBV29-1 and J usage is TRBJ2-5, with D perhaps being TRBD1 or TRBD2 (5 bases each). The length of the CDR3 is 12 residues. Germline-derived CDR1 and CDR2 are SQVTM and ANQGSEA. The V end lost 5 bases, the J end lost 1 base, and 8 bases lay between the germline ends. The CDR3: CSVRGSQETQYF. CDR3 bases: TGCAGCGTTCGGGGCAGCCAAGAGACCCAGTACTTC.

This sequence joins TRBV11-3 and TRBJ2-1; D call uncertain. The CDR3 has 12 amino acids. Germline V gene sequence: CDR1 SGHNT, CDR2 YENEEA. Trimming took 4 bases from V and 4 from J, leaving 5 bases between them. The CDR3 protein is CASSSAYNEQFF. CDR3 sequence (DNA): TGTGCCAGCAGCTCGGCGTACAATGAGCAGTTCTTC.